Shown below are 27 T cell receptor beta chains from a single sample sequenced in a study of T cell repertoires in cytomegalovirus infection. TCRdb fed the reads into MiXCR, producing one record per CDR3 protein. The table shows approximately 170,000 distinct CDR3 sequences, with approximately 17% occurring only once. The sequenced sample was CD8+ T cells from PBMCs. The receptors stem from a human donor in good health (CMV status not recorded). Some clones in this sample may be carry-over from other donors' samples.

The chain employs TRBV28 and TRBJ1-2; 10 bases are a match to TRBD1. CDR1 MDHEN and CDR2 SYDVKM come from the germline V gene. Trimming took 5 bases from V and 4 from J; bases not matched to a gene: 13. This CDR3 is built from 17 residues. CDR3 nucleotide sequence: TGTGCCAGCAGTCTCACTCTCCCGGGACAGGGGATCTATGGCTACACCTTC. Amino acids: CASSLTLPGQGIYGYTF.

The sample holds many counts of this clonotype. As DNA, the CDR3 is TGTGCCAGCAGTGAAGCTGGTACCACAGATACGCAGTATTTT. As protein: CASSEAGTTDTQYF. The chain couples TRBV2 to TRBJ2-3; D is unresolved. Deletions cut 0 bases from V and 2 bases from J, with 6 bases between. Germline V CDR1 and CDR2: SNHLY, FYNNEI. The CDR3 totals 14 residues.

The CDR3 nucleotides read TGTGCCAGCAGCTTAGGGGAAAATGAGCAGTTCTTC. Translation gives CASSLGENEQFF. This sequence joins TRBV7-6 and TRBJ2-1; no clear D gene. This CDR3 region has 12 residues. The V gene's germline CDR1 is SGHVS and CDR2 FNYEAQ. With 1 base removed from V and 7 bases from J, the gap between germline ends came to 5 bases.

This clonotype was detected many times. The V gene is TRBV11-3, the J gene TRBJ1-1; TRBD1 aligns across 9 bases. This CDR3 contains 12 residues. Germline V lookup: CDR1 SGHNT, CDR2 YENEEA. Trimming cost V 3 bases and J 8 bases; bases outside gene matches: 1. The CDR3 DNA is TGTGCCAGCAGCTTGGGGACAGGGGAAGCTTTCTTT. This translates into CASSLGTGEAFF.

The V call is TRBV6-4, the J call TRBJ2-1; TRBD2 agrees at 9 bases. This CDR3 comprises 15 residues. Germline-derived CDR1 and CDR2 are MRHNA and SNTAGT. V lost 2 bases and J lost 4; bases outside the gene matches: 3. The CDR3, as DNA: TGTGCCAGCAGTGACCGGGCGGGAGGGTACAATGAGCAGTTCTTC. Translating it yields CASSDRAGGYNEQFF.

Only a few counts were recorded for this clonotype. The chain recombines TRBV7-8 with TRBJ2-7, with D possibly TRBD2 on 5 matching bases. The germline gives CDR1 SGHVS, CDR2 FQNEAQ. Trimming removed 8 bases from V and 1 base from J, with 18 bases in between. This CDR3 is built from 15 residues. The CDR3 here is CASGPFGESSYEQYF. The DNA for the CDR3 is TGTGCCAGCGGACCTTTTGGGGAGTCATCCTACGAGCAGTACTTC. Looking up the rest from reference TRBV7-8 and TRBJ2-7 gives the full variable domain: GAGVSQSPRYKVAKRGQDVALRCDPISGHVSLFWYQQALGQGPEFLTYFQNEAQLDKSGLPSDRFFAERPEGSVSTLKIQRTQQEDSAVYLCASGPFGESSYEQYFGPGTRLTVT.

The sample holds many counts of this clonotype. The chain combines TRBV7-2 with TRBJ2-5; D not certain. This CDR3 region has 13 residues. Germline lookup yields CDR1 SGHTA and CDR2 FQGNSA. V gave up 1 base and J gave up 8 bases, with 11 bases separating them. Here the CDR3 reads CASSLVPRRTQYF. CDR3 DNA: TGTGCCAGCAGCTTAGTCCCCCGGAGAACCCAGTACTTC.

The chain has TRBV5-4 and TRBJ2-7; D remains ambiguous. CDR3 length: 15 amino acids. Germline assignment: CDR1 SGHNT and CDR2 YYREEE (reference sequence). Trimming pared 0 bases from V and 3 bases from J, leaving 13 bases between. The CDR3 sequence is CASSLGGTTYYEQYF. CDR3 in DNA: TGTGCCAGCAGCTTGGGGGGTACGACGTACTACGAGCAGTACTTC.

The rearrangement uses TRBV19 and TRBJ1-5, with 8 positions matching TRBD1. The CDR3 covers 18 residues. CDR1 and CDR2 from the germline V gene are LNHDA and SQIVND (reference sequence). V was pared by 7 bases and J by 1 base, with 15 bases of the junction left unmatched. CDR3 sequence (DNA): TGTGCCAGTACGGCGGTTTTAGACAGGGGTTGGAGCAATCAGCCCCAGCATTTT. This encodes CASTAVLDRGWSNQPQHF.

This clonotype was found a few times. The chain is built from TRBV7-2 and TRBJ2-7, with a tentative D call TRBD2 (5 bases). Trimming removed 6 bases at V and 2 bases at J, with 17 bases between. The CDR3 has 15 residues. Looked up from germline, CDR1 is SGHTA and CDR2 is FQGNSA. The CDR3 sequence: CASRPSEGSPYEQYF. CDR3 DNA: TGTGCCAGCAGGCCAAGCGAGGGATCACCCTACGAGCAGTACTTC.

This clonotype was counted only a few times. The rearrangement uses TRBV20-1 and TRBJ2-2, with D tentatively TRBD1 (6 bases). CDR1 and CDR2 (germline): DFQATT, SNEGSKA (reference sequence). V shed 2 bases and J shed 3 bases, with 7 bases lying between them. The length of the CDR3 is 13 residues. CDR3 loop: CSARNRDTGELFF. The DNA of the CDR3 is TGCAGTGCTAGAAACAGGGACACCGGGGAGCTGTTTTTT.

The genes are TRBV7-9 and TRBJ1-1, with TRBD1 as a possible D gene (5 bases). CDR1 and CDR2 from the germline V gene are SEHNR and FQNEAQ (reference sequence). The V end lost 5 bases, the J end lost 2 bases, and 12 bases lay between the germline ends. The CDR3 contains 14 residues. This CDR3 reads CASSPRDSNTEAFF. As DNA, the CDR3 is TGTGCCAGCAGCCCACGAGACAGCAACACTGAAGCTTTCTTT.

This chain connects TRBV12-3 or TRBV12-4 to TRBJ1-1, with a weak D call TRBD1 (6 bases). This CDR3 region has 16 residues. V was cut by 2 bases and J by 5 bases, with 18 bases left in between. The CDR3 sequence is CASSLPPSWGQTEAFF. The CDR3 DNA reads TGTGCCAGCAGTTTACCCCCCTCATGGGGGCAAACTGAAGCTTTCTTT.

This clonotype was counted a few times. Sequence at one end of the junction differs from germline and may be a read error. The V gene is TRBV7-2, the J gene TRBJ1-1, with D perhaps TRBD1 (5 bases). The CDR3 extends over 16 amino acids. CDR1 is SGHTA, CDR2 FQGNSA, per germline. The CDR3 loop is CAGSLELGGVNTEAFF. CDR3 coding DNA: TGTGCCGGCAGCTTAGAGCTCGGGGGTGTGAACACTGAAGCTTTCTTT.

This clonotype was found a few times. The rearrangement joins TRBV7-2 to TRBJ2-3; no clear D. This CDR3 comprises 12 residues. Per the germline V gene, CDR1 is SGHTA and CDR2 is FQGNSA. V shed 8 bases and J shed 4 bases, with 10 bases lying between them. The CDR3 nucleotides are TGTGCCAGCGCACCCCATCCAGATACGCAGTATTTT. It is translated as CASAPHPDTQYF.

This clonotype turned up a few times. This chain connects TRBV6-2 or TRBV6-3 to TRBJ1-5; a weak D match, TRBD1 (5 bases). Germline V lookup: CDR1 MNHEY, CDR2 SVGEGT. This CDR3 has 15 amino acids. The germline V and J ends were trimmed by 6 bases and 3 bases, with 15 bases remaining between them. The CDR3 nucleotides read TGTGCCAGCAGCGAATCGACAGATTCCAATCAGCCCCAGCATTTT. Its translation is CASSESTDSNQPQHF.

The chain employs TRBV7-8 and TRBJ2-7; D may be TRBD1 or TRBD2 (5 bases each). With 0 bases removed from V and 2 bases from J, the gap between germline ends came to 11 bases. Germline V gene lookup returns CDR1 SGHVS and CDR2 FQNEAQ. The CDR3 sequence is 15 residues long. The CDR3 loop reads CASSLASQGAYEQYF. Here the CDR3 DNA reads TGTGCCAGCAGCTTAGCATCCCAGGGAGCCTACGAGCAGTACTTC.

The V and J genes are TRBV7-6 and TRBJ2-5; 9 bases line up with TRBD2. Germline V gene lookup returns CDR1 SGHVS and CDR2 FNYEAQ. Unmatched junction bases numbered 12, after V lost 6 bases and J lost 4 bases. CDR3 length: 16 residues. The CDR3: CASRLETAGGPETQYF. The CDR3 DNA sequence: TGTGCCAGCAGACTCGAAACGGCGGGGGGGCCAGAGACCCAGTACTTC.

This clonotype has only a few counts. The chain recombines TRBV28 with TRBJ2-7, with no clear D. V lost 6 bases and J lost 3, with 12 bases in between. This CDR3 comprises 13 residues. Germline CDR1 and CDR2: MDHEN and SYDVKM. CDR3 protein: CASSLTLNYEQYF. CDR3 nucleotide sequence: TGTGCCAGCAGCTTGACGTTAAACTACGAGCAGTACTTC.

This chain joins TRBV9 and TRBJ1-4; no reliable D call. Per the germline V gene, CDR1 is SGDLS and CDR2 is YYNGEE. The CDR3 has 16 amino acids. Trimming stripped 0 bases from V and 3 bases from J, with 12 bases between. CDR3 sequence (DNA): TGTGCCAGCAGCGTAGCTACATCAGGACCTAATGAAAAACTGTTTTTT. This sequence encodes CASSVATSGPNEKLFF.

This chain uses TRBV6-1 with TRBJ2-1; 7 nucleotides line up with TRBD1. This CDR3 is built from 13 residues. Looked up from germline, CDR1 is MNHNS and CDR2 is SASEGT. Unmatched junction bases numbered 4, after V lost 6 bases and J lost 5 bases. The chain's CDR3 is CASRWDRNNEQFF. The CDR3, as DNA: TGTGCCAGCAGGTGGGACAGAAACAATGAGCAGTTCTTC.

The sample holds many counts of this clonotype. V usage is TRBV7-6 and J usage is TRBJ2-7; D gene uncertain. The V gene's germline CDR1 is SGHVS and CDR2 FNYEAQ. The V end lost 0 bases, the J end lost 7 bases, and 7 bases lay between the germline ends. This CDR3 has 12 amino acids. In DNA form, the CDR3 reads TGTGCCAGCAGCTTAGCGACCGGGGAGCAGTACTTC. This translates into CASSLATGEQYF.

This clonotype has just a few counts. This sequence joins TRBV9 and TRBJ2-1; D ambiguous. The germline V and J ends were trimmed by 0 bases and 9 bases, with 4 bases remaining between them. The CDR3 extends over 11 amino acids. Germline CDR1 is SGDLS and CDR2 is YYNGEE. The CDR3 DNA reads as TGTGCCAGCAGCGTAGCGGGTGAGCAGTTCTTC. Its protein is CASSVAGEQFF.

In nucleotides, the CDR3 is TGTGCCAGCAGTTACAGGGCGACAGGATCCTACGAGCAGTACTTC. It encodes CASSYRATGSYEQYF. The chain has TRBV6-2 or TRBV6-3 and TRBJ2-7; maybe TRBD1 (6 bases). Trimming took off 2 bases at V and 1 base at J, with 12 bases between the two ends. Germline CDR1 reads MNHEY; CDR2 reads SVGEGT. The CDR3 has 15 amino acids.

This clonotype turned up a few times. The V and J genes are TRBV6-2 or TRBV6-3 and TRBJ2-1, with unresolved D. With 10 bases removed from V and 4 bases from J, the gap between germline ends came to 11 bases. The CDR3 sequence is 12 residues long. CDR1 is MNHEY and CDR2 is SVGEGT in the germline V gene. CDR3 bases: TGTGCCACCAGAAACGGATACAATGAGCAGTTCTTC. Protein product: CATRNGYNEQFF.

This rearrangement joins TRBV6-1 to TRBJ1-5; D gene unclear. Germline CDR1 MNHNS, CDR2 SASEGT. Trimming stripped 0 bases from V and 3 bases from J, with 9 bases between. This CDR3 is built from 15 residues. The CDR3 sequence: CASSEASGVNQPQHF. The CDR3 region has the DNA TGTGCCAGCAGTGAAGCCTCCGGGGTCAATCAGCCCCAGCATTTT.

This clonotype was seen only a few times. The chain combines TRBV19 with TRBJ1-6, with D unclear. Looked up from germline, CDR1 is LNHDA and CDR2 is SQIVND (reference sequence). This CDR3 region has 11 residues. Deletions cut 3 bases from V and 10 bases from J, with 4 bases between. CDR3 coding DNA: TGTGCCAGTAGTATGGGGTCACCCCTCCACTTT. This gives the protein CASSMGSPLHF.